This TCR beta chain was sequenced during a study of T cells in Graves' hyperthyroidism and ophthalmopathy (dated by TCRdb to the late 2010s). About the full investigation: Peripheral blood samples were taken at the time of initial diagnosis, prior to any treatment. The study also compared thyroid tissue and blood T-cell repertoires from roughly 6 Graves' hyperthyroidism patients. Following sampling, methimazole starting at 30 mg daily was given to hyperthyroidism patients, and high-dose intravenous methylprednisolone was given to ophthalmopathy patients. A discovery cohort of approximately 100 patients, roughly 43 with Graves' ophthalmopathy and 57 with stable Graves' hyperthyroidism, was used to find distinguishing TCR V-J signatures. According to the paper, TCR Vbeta CDR3 sequencing was carried out on over 130 peripheral blood samples, which came from some 41 ophthalmopathy, 80 or so hyperthyroidism and roughly 17 progressor patients. The approximately 90 discovery patients were divided at random into training and test sets in a 7:3 ratio. Whether ophthalmopathy could be predicted prospectively was tested in an independent validation cohort made up of roughly 20 hyperthyroidism patients plus 17 patients who later progressed to ophthalmopathy. Study-wide conclusions, independent of this receptor: During validation, the model predicted progression to ophthalmopathy a median of approximately 6.5 months ahead of onset, with 60% to 71% sensitivity and roughly 75% specificity. Most expanded thyroid clonotypes (frequency above 0.001) were also detected in blood, suggesting blood repertoires may reflect thyroid immune responses. In cross-validation, a model built on a 13 V-J signature told ophthalmopathy apart from stable hyperthyroidism with roughly 87% sensitivity and 81% to 82% specificity, and in testing the same model reached 80%/75%. Sample size was not statistically predetermined, and investigators were not blinded to group allocation.

A patient counted as having stable Graves' hyperthyroidism if no progression to ophthalmopathy occurred over 18 months of follow-up. Hyperthyroidism patients were newly diagnosed, with disease duration under 2 months, and aged 18 to 65 years. Exclusion was applied to patients with uncontrolled infections, other autoimmune diseases, pregnancy or lactation. Diagnoses relied on clinical symptoms, serum thyroxine and TRAb, thyroid ultrasound and orbital computed tomography. Ficoll-Paque density gradient centrifugation was used to isolate PBMCs from around 9.1 ml of fresh peripheral blood. Total RNA was extracted using Trizol reagent, and RNA quality was assessed on an Agilent 2100 Bioanalyzer. The TCR beta CDR3 regions were amplified from RNA transcripts. The first round of RT-PCR for the TCR CDR3 was performed with the HTBI primer set and the Qiagen OneStep RT-PCR kit. The libraries were constructed in a second round of multiplex PCR and then size-selected and purified. Paired-end sequencing of the libraries was performed with 100 bp reads on an Illumina HiSeq2000. Per the source publication's procedure: SOAPnuke was used to process the raw data, throwing out any read that contained adapters or uncalled bases, had a mean Phred below 15, or lacked an exact constant-primer or identifier match. COPE v1.2.5 was used to merge high-quality paired reads, and clonotypes were defined as unique nucleotide sequences. Clonotypes were aligned to IMGT TRBV, TRBD and TRBJ reference segments using MiTCR v1.1. The analysis was restricted to V-J combinations with a frequency above 0.0001, which together covered 98% to 99.2% of the repertoires. The TCS score was defined as the ratio of F50 (clonal expansion) to E x V (chaos), calculated using BLOSUM62-based TCRdist between CDR3 peptides within each V-J. Welch's t-statistics and random forest reduced several hundred V-J features to 13, which were used in a naive Bayes classifier (R e1071). The raw public data were reprocessed by TCRdb itself: fastp quality trimming at Q25, MiXCR clonotype calling, in-frame beta chains only. All rows with the same CDR3 protein become a single entry with the most common DNA and genes. The V and J calls and clone size are TCRdb's, not the authors'. The sample profile shows approximately 740,000 distinct CDR3 sequences; 14% of them were found once. Clones ranked in the top ten supply around 9.6% of the sample.

Spanning cysteine to phenylalanine, the CDR3 consists of 14 amino acids. CDR3 DNA is the only sequence kept; it has 42 bases, read in frame from the first base. Via the germline V gene (reference sequence), CDR1 is LNHDA and CDR2 SQIVND. V and J lose 7 bases and 0 bases, and a span of 10 bases separates them. Of note for this clonotype: No cognate antigen has been identified for it. Base qualities are not provided; no much larger clone lies one nucleotide away.

The sequence links TRBV19 to TRBJ2-4, and the D gene may be TRBD2, 5 bases matching. The origin of this receptor is a woman younger than 30 with Graves' hyperthyroidism. Material for sequencing was blood. DNA sequence: TGTGCCAGTAAAGACTACTTAGCCAAAAACATTCAGTACTTC. Translated, it gives CASKDYLAKNIQYF.